This T cell receptor (beta chain) comes out of a study of blood T cells in healthy people across ages. General observations from the study: With age, beta diversity per million T cells declined roughly linearly, significantly by around 43.

Then a second PCR, running about 6 to 12 cycles, was carried out with a sample-barcoded 5' primer and a J-beta primer mix. TCRdb ran MiXCR on the 5' RACE reads and lists one entry per CDR3 protein. The sample holds more than 1,400,000 distinct CDR3 sequences; 42% are singletons and the top ten take 7% to 9.5%. This clonotype occurred many times. As yet, its antigen is unknown. Sequencing was carried out using blood. This clonotype was sampled from a woman younger than 35 in good health.

CDR3 DNA: TGTGCCAGCAGCCCGGGGACTAGCGGTATAAACATTCAGTACTTC. This encodes CASSPGTSGINIQYF. V is TRBV4-2 and J is TRBJ2-4, with 11 bases identical to TRBD2. The CDR3 runs 15 residues. With V trimmed by 4 bases and J by 6 bases, 5 bases remained unmatched. Germline V gene sequence: CDR1 LGHNA, CDR2 YNFKEQ.